Listed below are T cell receptor beta chains from one sample, sequenced in a study of CD8+CD57+ T cells in acquired aplastic anemia. TCRdb re-called the reads through MiXCR, storing one row per CDR3 protein. The sample has around 170,000 distinct CDR3 sequences; about 60% are singletons. The sequenced sample consisted of sorted CD4+, CD8+, or CD8+CD57+ T cells (not recorded which) from PBMCs. The origin of the receptors is a human donor in good health. Each CDR3 is given without its conserved first and last residue. D genes are given only for firm matches. A row's size may be missing; if present it is once, few, many or a size class.

clone size: -; V gene: TRBV18; D gene: -; CDR3 protein: ASSPEGGGISNQPQH
clone size: -; V gene: TRBV20-1; D gene: TRBD2; CDR3 protein: SASMGLAGEQY
clone size: -; V gene: TRBV2; D gene: -; CDR3 protein: ARSEDSNYGYT
clone size: -; V gene: TRBV19; D gene: TRBD1; CDR3 protein: ASGGDRNQPQH
clone size: few; V gene: TRBV24-1; D gene: -; CDR3 protein: ATSSAGTDTQY
clone size: -; V gene: TRBV20-1; D gene: -; CDR3 protein: SARRHLPGDPQH
clone size: -; V gene: TRBV7-8; D gene: -; CDR3 protein: ASSLGHLYEQY
clone size: -; V gene: TRBV7-9; D gene: -; CDR3 protein: ASSGQGGVSYGQY
clone size: many; V gene: TRBV6-1; D gene: -; CDR3 protein: ASTAGQVEQF
clone size: few; V gene: TRBV20-1; D gene: -; CDR3 protein: SARGQARNYGYT
clone size: many; V gene: TRBV19; D gene: -; CDR3 protein: ASSTYTEAF
clone size: many; V gene: TRBV19; D gene: TRBD1; CDR3 protein: ASSIARGSIEQY
clone size: many; V gene: TRBV5-8; D gene: TRBD2; CDR3 protein: ASSLEGRETYEQY
clone size: -; V gene: TRBV24-1; D gene: TRBD1; CDR3 protein: ATSDYDRGRNNEQF
clone size: -; V gene: TRBV10-3; D gene: -; CDR3 protein: ATKLSSDYGYT
clone size: -; V gene: TRBV19; D gene: -; CDR3 protein: ASSSLDTYGYEQY
clone size: -; V gene: TRBV14; D gene: -; CDR3 protein: ASSQVDSPLH
clone size: -; V gene: TRBV20-1; D gene: -; CDR3 protein: SARGTGISYEQY
clone size: -; V gene: TRBV5-1; D gene: -; CDR3 protein: ASSAAPDSPLH
clone size: -; V gene: TRBV7-2; D gene: -; CDR3 protein: ASSAYRFQPQH
clone size: -; V gene: TRBV5-1; D gene: TRBD1; CDR3 protein: ASSYRGRGADTQY
clone size: -; V gene: TRBV10-3; D gene: TRBD2; CDR3 protein: AISKGLAGGQETQY
clone size: few; V gene: TRBV2; D gene: -; CDR3 protein: ASSGEGETQY
clone size: -; V gene: TRBV14; D gene: -; CDR3 protein: ASSQDQAGGRETQY
clone size: -; V gene: TRBV5-1; D gene: -; CDR3 protein: ASSLALDYEQY
clone size: -; V gene: TRBV24-1; D gene: -; CDR3 protein: ATSDPYTDTQY
clone size: once; V gene: TRBV20-1; D gene: TRBD2; CDR3 protein: SASGTGLAGGPSQETQY